This T cell receptor (beta chain) emerged from a study of early stage breast cancer tumors. At the level of the study: Of around 16 invasive breast tumors, about a dozen were hormone receptor-positive, HER2-negative.

Data came from immunoSEQ multiplex PCR; TCRdb stores just in-frame clones and leaves some out. The sample has some 58,000 clones; around 80% are singletons. Concerning this clone: Its specificity is not known.

The CDR3 is made up of 17 amino acids. CDR1 SGHTA and CDR2 FQGTGA come from the germline V gene. Unmatched junction bases numbered 6, after V lost 2 bases and J lost 6 bases. Notes on the study in general: Compared with adjacent normal breast tissue, tumors showed 2 to 2.5-fold greater T cell density and higher clonality.

The TCR was taken from a person under 45 with breast cancer. Sequenced sample: blood. J is TRBJ2-3 and V is TRBV7-3; TRBD2 aligns across 15 bases. In DNA, the CDR3 is TGTGCCAGCAGCTTACAAGGACTAGCGGGAGGGGGGGATACGCAGTATTTT. This encodes CASSLQGLAGGGDTQYF.